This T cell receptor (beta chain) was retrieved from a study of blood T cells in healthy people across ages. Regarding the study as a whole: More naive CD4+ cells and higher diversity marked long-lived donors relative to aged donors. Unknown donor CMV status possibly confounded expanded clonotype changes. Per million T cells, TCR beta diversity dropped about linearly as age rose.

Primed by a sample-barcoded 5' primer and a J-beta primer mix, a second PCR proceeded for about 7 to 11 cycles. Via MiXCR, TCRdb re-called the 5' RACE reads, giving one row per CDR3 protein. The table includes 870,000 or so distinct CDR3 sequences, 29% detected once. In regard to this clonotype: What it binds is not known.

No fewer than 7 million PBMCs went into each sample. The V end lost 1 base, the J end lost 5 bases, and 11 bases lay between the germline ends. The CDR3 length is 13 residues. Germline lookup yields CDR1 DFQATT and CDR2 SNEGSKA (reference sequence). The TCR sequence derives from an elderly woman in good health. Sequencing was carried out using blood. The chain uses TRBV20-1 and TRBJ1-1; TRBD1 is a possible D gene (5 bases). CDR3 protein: CSARAAGETEAFF. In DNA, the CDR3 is TGCAGTGCTAGAGCAGCGGGGGAGACTGAAGCTTTCTTT.